The 30 T cell receptor beta chains presented below share a single source sample, sequenced in a study of long-term antiretroviral therapy in people with HIV. Runs used v3.0 of the immunoSEQ assay and were done at survey level. This table comes from immunoSEQ multiplex PCR, and its TCRdb copy is limited to in-frame clones, with some not included. The table lists 1,500 to 2,000 clones, about 91% of them singletons. The source was unsorted PBMCs, collected 0.7 years after starting antiretroviral therapy. Every receptor here comes from a woman between 50 and 59 years old with HIV.

The J gene is TRBJ2-2, the V gene TRBV13, with 8 bases aligning to TRBD1. The CDR3 extends over 16 amino acids. V lost 4 bases to trimming and J lost 2 bases; unmatched junction nucleotides: 6. The germline V gene has CDR1 PRHDT and CDR2 FYEKMQ (reference sequence). CDR3 protein: CASSSGQGGNTGELFF. CDR3 nucleotides: TGTGCCAGCAGCTCCGGACAGGGCGGTAACACCGGGGAGCTGTTTTTT. Full variable domain (rest looked up from reference TRBV13 and TRBJ2-2): AAGVIQSPRHLIKEKRETATLKCYPIPRHDTVYWYQQGPGQDPQFLISFYEKMQSDKGSIPDRFSAQQFSDYHSELNMSSLELGDSALYFCASSSGQGGNTGELFFGEGSRLTVL.

The chain is built from TRBV4-2 and TRBJ1-2; 8 bases match TRBD1. The CDR3 sequence is 15 residues long. Germline CDR1 LGHNA, CDR2 YNFKEQ. V lost 0 bases and J lost 8; bases outside the gene matches: 8. The DNA for the CDR3 is TGTGCCAGCAGCCAAGATCGAAACTCAGGGGGCGGCTACACCTTC. Translated: CASSQDRNSGGGYTF.

J is TRBJ1-5 and V is TRBV30; D perhaps matches TRBD1 (6 bases). In germline, CDR1 is GTSNPN, CDR2 SVGIG (reference sequence). Trimming cost V 3 bases and J 6 bases, with 15 bases left between them. This CDR3 region has 14 residues. CDR3 sequence: CAWRTDQDSQPQHF. CDR3 DNA sequence: TGTGCCTGGAGGACCGATCAGGACAGTCAGCCCCAGCATTTT.

CDR3 nucleotides: TGTGCCAGTAGGGCAGGCGGGGAGCTGTTTTTT. Translated: CASRAGGELFF. The chain uses TRBV19 and TRBJ2-2, with D unclear. This CDR3 is 11 amino acids long. The germline V gene has CDR1 LNHDA and CDR2 SQIVND (reference sequence). The V and J ends lost 6 bases and 7 bases respectively, with 6 bases between them. The full variable domain, rest sourced from reference TRBV19 and TRBJ2-2, is DGGITQSPKYLFRKEGQNVTLSCEQNLNHDAMYWYRQDPGQGLRLIYYSQIVNDFQKGDIAEGYSVSREKKESFPLTVTSAQKNPTAFYLCASRAGGELFFGEGSRLTVL.

This chain links TRBV5-4 with TRBJ2-3; D gene ambiguous. The CDR3 extends over 13 amino acids. CDR1 SGHNT and CDR2 YYREEE come from the germline V gene (reference sequence). V lost 2 bases and J lost 6, with 10 bases in between. DNA of the CDR3: TGTGCCAGCAGCTTTGGCGGTGACGATACGCAGTATTTT. Its protein product is CASSFGGDDTQYF.

This chain joins TRBV2 and TRBJ2-6; D possibly uses TRBD1 or TRBD2 (5 bases each). V was trimmed by 1 base and J by 2 bases, leaving 15 bases between them. Germline V gene data show CDR1 as SNHLY and CDR2 as FYNNEI. CDR3 length: 18 amino acids. The CDR3 is CASSEGWVGVTGANVLTF. CDR3 DNA: TGTGCCAGCAGTGAAGGTTGGGTGGGGGTGACTGGGGCCAACGTCCTGACTTTC.

The chain couples TRBV6-6 to TRBJ2-1; a weak D match, TRBD1 (6 bases). With 8 bases removed from V and 15 bases from J, the gap between germline ends came to 23 bases. Germline CDR1 is MNHNY and CDR2 is SVGAGI (reference sequence). This CDR3 is 13 amino acids long. Written as DNA, the CDR3 is TGTGCCAGCTGTCAAGGGAAGGGGGTAGGAGGGTTCTTC. Amino acids: CASCQGKGVGGFF.

This clone was counted once. The J gene is TRBJ1-2, the V gene TRBV30, with D maybe TRBD1 (5 bases). In germline, CDR1 is GTSNPN, CDR2 SVGIG (reference sequence). The V gene lost 8 bases and the J gene lost 4 bases, with 11 bases spanning the gap. The CDR3 runs 11 residues. Written as DNA, the CDR3 is TGTGCCCGGGGGACCGGCTATGGCTACACCTTC. Amino acid sequence: CARGTGYGYTF.

The genes are TRBV29-1 and TRBJ1-2; D remains ambiguous. The CDR3 length is 13 residues. The germline V and J ends were trimmed by 5 bases and 8 bases, with 18 bases remaining between them. CDR1 is SQVTM, CDR2 ANQGSEA, per germline. As DNA, the CDR3 is TGCAGCGTTCTATTACAGACGGATATGGGCTACACCTTC. Its protein product is CSVLLQTDMGYTF.

The gene calls are TRBV7-9 and TRBJ1-2; D is undetermined. Germline V CDR1 and CDR2: SEHNR, FQNEAQ (reference sequence). This CDR3 has 13 amino acids. The V gene lost 5 bases and the J gene lost 8 bases, with 15 bases spanning the gap. In DNA form, the CDR3 reads TGTGCCAGCAGCCTCGGTGATCTCCGGGGCTACACCTTC. It translates to CASSLGDLRGYTF.

The genes are TRBV5-1 and TRBJ2-5; no firm D call. The closer fit of TRBJ2-7 to the DNA end suggests the J call may be wrong. This CDR3 is 14 amino acids long. The germline V gene has CDR1 SGHRS and CDR2 YFSETQ. The DNA of the CDR3 is TGCGCCAGCAGCTTGGACACCCTCTCCTACGAGCAGTACTTC. It codes for CASSLDTLSYEQYF.

This clone was found once. This rearrangement joins TRBV2 to TRBJ1-2; D unclear. The CDR3 totals 15 residues. The V gene lost 6 bases and the J gene lost 6 bases, with 20 bases spanning the gap. The germline gives CDR1 SNHLY, CDR2 FYNNEI. CDR3 nucleotides: TGTGCCAGCAGAACACTTCCCTTGGCCGAGGATGGCTACACCTTC. Translation: CASRTLPLAEDGYTF.

The V gene is TRBV6-5, the J gene TRBJ2-1, with TRBD2 identical over 11 bases. V lost 2 bases and J lost 10; bases outside the gene matches: 10. This CDR3 has 16 residues. Germline assignment: CDR1 MNHEY and CDR2 SVGAGI. Written as DNA, the CDR3 is TGTGCCAGCAGTTACATAGCGACTAGCGGGGATCTAGAGCAGTTCTTC. Translated, it gives CASSYIATSGDLEQFF.

This clone was seen a single time. The chain links TRBV7-3 to TRBJ2-5; D is perhaps TRBD1 or TRBD2 (5 bases each). Germline lookup yields CDR1 SGHTA and CDR2 FQGTGA. This CDR3 spans 14 amino acids. Trimming took off 2 bases at V and 2 bases at J, with 9 bases between the two ends. This chain's CDR3 is CASSLGREQETQYF. Written as DNA, the CDR3 is TGTGCCAGCAGCTTAGGCAGGGAGCAAGAGACCCAGTACTTC.

This chain joins TRBV7-6 and TRBJ2-1, with D perhaps given as TRBD1 or TRBD2 (6 bases each). Between the trimmed V and J ends, which lost 5 bases and 5 bases, there was a span of 22 bases. The V gene's germline CDR1 is SGHVS and CDR2 FNYEAQ. CDR3 length equals 17 residues. The CDR3 sequence: CASSRRFGRGLHNEQFF. In DNA, the CDR3 is TGTGCCAGCAGCCGAAGATTTGGCCGGGGGCTTCACAATGAGCAGTTCTTC.

This chain links TRBV7-6 with TRBJ2-2, with 7 bases lining up with TRBD1. The CDR3 consists of 15 residues. CDR1 and CDR2 (germline): SGHVS, FNYEAQ. The V segment lost 4 bases and the J segment 0 bases; nucleotides outside the gene matches: 2. The CDR3 loop reads CASSSGQTNTGELFF. The CDR3 bases are TGTGCCAGCAGCTCGGGACAGACGAACACCGGGGAGCTGTTTTTT.

The chain has TRBV5-4 and TRBJ2-5; D not resolved. Trimming pared 1 base from V and 4 bases from J, leaving 8 bases between. The CDR3 runs to 13 residues. Germline V gene data show CDR1 as SGHNT and CDR2 as YYREEE (reference sequence). This chain's CDR3 is CASSLIRGETQYF. The CDR3 DNA reads as TGTGCCAGCAGCTTGATTCGAGGAGAGACCCAGTACTTC.

V and J are TRBV18 and TRBJ2-5; 7 nucleotides align to TRBD2. J was trimmed by 3 bases and V by 3 bases; bases with no gene match: 4. CDR3 length: 14 residues. Germline lookup yields CDR1 KGHSH and CDR2 LQKENI. This CDR3 reads CASSPVLAEETQYF. The DNA of the CDR3 is TGTGCCAGCTCACCCGTGCTAGCGGAAGAGACCCAGTACTTC. Using reference TRBV18 and TRBJ2-5 for the parts outside the CDR3, the full variable domain is NAGVMQNPRHLVRRRGQEARLRCSPMKGHSHVYWYRQLPEEGLKFMVYLQKENIIDESGMPKERFSAEFPKEGPSILRIQQVVRGDSAAYFCASSPVLAEETQYFGPGTRLLVL.

This chain joins TRBV30 and TRBJ1-5; 9 positions agree with TRBD1. CDR1 GTSNPN and CDR2 SVGIG come from the germline V gene (reference sequence). This CDR3 has 14 amino acids. V shed 3 bases and J 9 bases; nucleotides not matched to a gene: 9. CDR3 nucleotide sequence: TGTGCCTGGAGGAGCGGACAGGGGAGAGGGCCCCAGCATTTT. Encoded protein: CAWRSGQGRGPQHF.

This rearrangement joins TRBV11-2 to TRBJ2-5; weak D call: TRBD1 (5 bases). V lost 4 bases and J lost 2, with 11 bases in between. In germline, CDR1 is SGHAT, CDR2 FQNNGV. This CDR3 is built from 14 residues. The CDR3 DNA is TGTGCCAGCAGCTCAAGACAGCTGCAAGAGACCCAGTACTTC. It yields the protein CASSSRQLQETQYF. Variable domain in full (rest from reference TRBV11-2 and TRBJ2-5): EAGVAQSPRYKIIEKRQSVAFWCNPISGHATLYWYQQILGQGPKLLIQFQNNGVVDDSQLPKDRFSAERLKGVDSTLKIQPAKLEDSAVYLCASSSRQLQETQYFGPGTRLLVL.

Only one count was recorded for this clone. The CDR3: CASSYETGPDEKLFF. CDR3 nucleotide sequence: TGTGCCAGCAGTTACGAAACAGGGCCAGATGAAAAACTGTTTTTT. The V and J genes are TRBV6-6 and TRBJ1-4, with a possible D match to TRBD1 (6 bases). This CDR3 comprises 15 residues. Trimming took off 2 bases at V and 6 bases at J, with 13 bases between the two ends. Germline CDR1 reads MNHNY; CDR2 reads SVGAGI (reference sequence).

This clone was seen a single time. J is TRBJ1-2 and V is TRBV30; the D is unclear. The germline V gene has CDR1 GTSNPN and CDR2 SVGIG (reference sequence). With 1 base removed from V and 5 bases from J, the gap between germline ends came to 11 bases. The CDR3 is 13 amino acids. CDR3 sequence (DNA): TGTGCCTGGAGTGGGCGGGGTTCGTATGGCTACACCTTC. Protein: CAWSGRGSYGYTF.

The chain has TRBV5-1 and TRBJ2-1; maybe TRBD1 (6 bases). Germline CDR1 reads SGHRS; CDR2 reads YFSETQ. Trimming pared 4 bases from V and 8 bases from J, leaving 10 bases between. This CDR3 contains 12 residues. The CDR3, as DNA: TGCGCCAGCAGCGAGGGGGTCGATGAGCAGTTCTTC. Encoded protein: CASSEGVDEQFF. The full variable domain, completed using reference TRBV5-1 and TRBJ2-1, is KAGVTQTPRYLIKTRGQQVTLSCSPISGHRSVSWYQQTPGQGLQFLFEYFSETQRNKGNFPGRFSGRQFSNSRSEMNVSTLELGDSALYLCASSEGVDEQFFGPGTRLTVL.

The rearrangement links TRBV6-5 to TRBJ1-2; 11 positions agree with TRBD1. This CDR3 has 15 residues. V was pared by 0 bases and J by 8 bases, with 5 bases of the junction left unmatched. In germline, CDR1 is MNHEY, CDR2 SVGAGI. The CDR3 DNA follows: TGTGCCAGCAGTTACTCGGGGACAGGGGGAGGGGGCTACACCTTC. Protein: CASSYSGTGGGGYTF.

This chain connects TRBV7-2 to TRBJ2-5, with a possible D match to TRBD2 (5 bases). The germline CDR1 and CDR2 sequences are SGHTA and FQGNSA. This CDR3 spans 18 amino acids. V was clipped by 2 bases and J by 5 bases, with 24 bases between them. CDR3 sequence reads: CASSLFPRASASRETQYF. CDR3 coding DNA: TGTGCCAGCAGCTTATTTCCGAGGGCCTCCGCCTCTCGGGAGACCCAGTACTTC.

The rearrangement links TRBV9 to TRBJ2-7; D is undetermined. V was trimmed by 0 bases and J by 3 bases, leaving 10 bases between them. From germline, CDR1 is SGDLS and CDR2 YYNGEE. This CDR3 spans 14 amino acids. CDR3 loop: CASSVVRSRYEQYF. The CDR3 region has the DNA TGTGCCAGCAGCGTAGTGCGGAGCCGCTACGAGCAGTACTTC.

The genes are TRBV5-4 and TRBJ2-7; the D call may be TRBD1 or TRBD2 (5 bases each). There are 14 residues in the CDR3. CDR1 is SGHNT and CDR2 is YYREEE in the germline V gene (reference sequence). With 4 bases removed from V and 0 bases from J, the gap between germline ends came to 11 bases. The CDR3 DNA follows: TGTGCCAGCAGCCAGGGACCGATCTCCTACGAGCAGTACTTC. It yields the protein CASSQGPISYEQYF.

The chain links TRBV2 to TRBJ2-3, with 10 nucleotides matching TRBD2. The V gene's germline CDR1 is SNHLY and CDR2 FYNNEI. The junction had 8 bases not matched to a gene; V was cut back by 2 bases and J by 0 bases. CDR3 length equals 18 residues. This CDR3 reads CASSENSGGTRSTDTQYF. The CDR3 nucleotides read TGTGCCAGCAGTGAAAATAGCGGGGGGACAAGGAGCACAGATACGCAGTATTTT.

V and J are TRBV27 and TRBJ1-1; D ambiguous. Trimming stripped 2 bases from V and 2 bases from J, with 9 bases between. Germline CDR1 reads MNHEY; CDR2 reads SMNVEV (reference sequence). The CDR3 contains 14 residues. The CDR3 sequence: CASSLGPANTEAFF. CDR3 nucleotide sequence: TGTGCCAGCAGTTTAGGGCCGGCCAACACTGAAGCTTTCTTT.

The chain is built from TRBV7-2 and TRBJ2-3, with D possibly TRBD2 on 6 matching bases. Germline CDR1 and CDR2: SGHTA and FQGNSA. The length of the CDR3 is 14 residues. Deletions cut 3 bases from V and 14 bases from J, with 21 bases between. The chain's CDR3 is CASSFSPSGDIPYF. The CDR3, as DNA: TGTGCCAGCAGCTTTTCCCCATCGGGGGATATTCCGTATTTT.